This entry is about one T cell receptor (beta chain). As yet, its antigen is unknown. Using immunoSEQ multiplex PCR, the repertoire was profiled, and TCRdb retains in-frame clones only, with some absent. This sample has some 130,000 clones, with about 93% found just once. The CDR3 covers 12 residues. CDR1 is SGHDT, CDR2 YYEEEE, per germline. V dropped 4 bases and J dropped 6 bases, with 7 bases sitting between them. The sample comes from a study of OX40 agonist ivuxolimab in advanced cancers. In the study overall: Patients treated during dose escalation were battling hepatocellular carcinoma, melanoma, renal cell or head and neck cancer. Whole-study results and caveats: The study did not work out the antigen specificity of the expanded peripheral T cells.

The sampling schedule covered blood at baseline, cycle 4 day 1, and cycle 7 day 1. The sample here was CD4+ or CD8+ T cells sorted from blood, taken in a trial of the OX40 agonist ivuxolimab. This chain joins TRBV5-6 and TRBJ1-4, with D unresolved. The TCR comes from an adult with an advanced solid tumor such as melanoma, head and neck, liver or kidney cancer. Here the CDR3 reads CASSLADEKLFF. The CDR3 DNA follows: TGTGCCAGCAGCCTAGCGGATGAAAAACTGTTTTTT.